This T cell receptor (beta chain) was found in a study of long-term antiretroviral therapy in people with HIV. Across the whole study: Earliest sampling preceded the 2015 immediate-ART recommendation by about a decade.

The immunoSEQ assay was v3.0, run at survey level. Sequencing aimed at roughly 40,000-55,000 T-cell genomes per sample. Generated by immunoSEQ multiplex PCR, the TCRdb table keeps only in-frame clones and is missing some. The sample has 11,000 to 15,000 clones; roughly 86% are singletons. There were roughly 0.9-11 million cryopreserved PBMC in the samples before DNA extraction. Germline assignment: CDR1 MNHEY and CDR2 SVGAGI. The CDR3 covers 13 residues. V shed 9 bases and J 4 bases; nucleotides not matched to a gene: 8. The sample consisted of unsorted PBMCs, taken 6.2 years after starting antiretroviral therapy. The V call is TRBV6-5, the J call TRBJ1-1; 7 bases align to TRBD1. The receptor was derived from a man between 35 and 55 years old with HIV. The CDR3 spells CASRRAGGTEAFF. Written as DNA, the CDR3 is TGTGCCAGTCGACGAGCAGGGGGCACTGAAGCTTTCTTT.